Listed below are T cell receptor beta chains from one sample, sequenced in a study of blood T cell repertoires in COVID-19. Method: immunoSEQ multiplex PCR; TCRdb's copy keeps in-frame clones and lacks some. The sample lists 60,000 or so clones, around 77% occurring once. The sequencing input was peripheral blood. Receptors originate from a man between 60 and 70 years old with acute or convalescent COVID-19. CDR3s leave out the opening cysteine and the closing phenylalanine or tryptophan. D genes are given only for firm matches.

>TRBJ2-7|TRBV7-2|NA
ASSFLGRNYEQY
>TRBJ1-6|TRBV11-1|TRBD1
ASSLQTGGGSPLH
>TRBJ1-6|TRBV13|NA
ASSIGGVGNSPLH
>TRBJ1-2|TRBV5-1|TRBD1
ASSLGPGQVYGYT
>TRBJ2-3|TRBV10-3|NA
AISGTRGGTTDTQY
>TRBJ2-1|TRBV7-2|NA
ASSLLPTYNEQF
>TRBJ1-4|TRBV10-3|NA
AISDTKAATNEKLF
>TRBJ2-5|TRBV3-1/TRBV3-2|TRBD2
ASSQEPRDRREAQY
>TRBJ2-2|TRBV5-1|NA
ASSFSAGNTGELF
>TRBJ1-1|TRBV2|NA
ASSLGRTEAF
>TRBJ2-4|TRBV5-4|TRBD1
ASSLDGTGVNIQY
>TRBJ2-3|TRBV5-1|TRBD1
ASSQGDSLDTQY
>TRBJ1-5|TRBV24-1|NA
ATSDLSQNQPQH
>TRBJ2-2|TRBV7-2|NA
ASSPLSGGELF
>TRBJ2-5|TRBV7-7|NA
AKREGETQY
>TRBJ2-2|TRBV19|NA
ASNRVANTGELF
>TRBJ2-7|TRBV6-5|TRBD2
ASRRLAGGGYEQY
>TRBJ2-1|TRBV5-1|TRBD2
ASSLRGEVNEQF
>TRBJ1-2|TRBV18|TRBD1
ASSPPGQGALGYT
>TRBJ2-2|TRBV5-4|NA
ASSLLQGNTGELF
>TRBJ1-3|TRBV29-1|NA
SVESGAGNTIY
>TRBJ1-4|TRBV4-1|NA
ASSQALEATNEKLF
>TRBJ2-7|TRBV19|NA
ASSIAAGLEIYEQY
>TRBJ1-2|TRBV6-5|NA
ASSPSLANYGYT
>TRBJ1-4|TRBV2|NA
ASSEAGLANEKLF
>TRBJ1-3|TRBV2|TRBD1
ASSGGTGPGNTIY
>TRBJ1-1|TRBV7-3|NA
ASSFPGQGSNTEAF